The T cell receptor (beta chain) described here comes from a study of control samples from healthy donors and cancer patients. Measured with immunoSEQ multiplex PCR; TCRdb has only the in-frame clones, and not every one. The sample has 130,000 or so clones, around nine tenths seen once; the top ten hold more than 6.5%. Germline values: CDR1 LGHNA, CDR2 YSLEER. The CDR3 consists of 16 residues. V shed 0 bases, J shed 5 bases, and the junction held 9 bases outside the gene matches. V usage is TRBV4-3 and J usage is TRBJ2-5; 7 bases agree with TRBD1. Sequences were obtained from blood. The source is a man aged 35 to 55 in good health. In nucleotides, the CDR3 is TGCGCCAGCAGCCAAGATAGGGGGCCCAGAGGGGAGACCCAGTACTTC. The encoded protein is CASSQDRGPRGETQYF.